These T cell receptor beta chains were read from a single sample in a study of immune evolution from preneoplasia to lung adenocarcinoma. Method: immunoSEQ multiplex PCR; TCRdb's copy keeps in-frame clones and lacks some. The sample includes thousands of clones, approximately 85% of them seen just once. Sequenced: FFPE normal lung tissue adjacent to the tumor. These receptors were obtained from a person aged 50-75 years with lung adenocarcinoma. Both conserved end residues are part of each CDR3. The order of the fields is D gene, V gene, J gene, clone size, CDR3 DNA, CDR3 protein. D genes are given only for firm matches. Size is omitted from some rows. Given values are once, few, many or a class for expanded clones.

NA	TRBV7-6	TRBJ2-3	few	TGTGCCAGCAGCTTAGAGGCAGGGACAGATACGCAGTATTTT	CASSLEAGTDTQYF
NA	TRBV28	TRBJ2-7	NA	TGTGCCAGCAGTCCACCGGGCTACGAGCAGTACTTC	CASSPPGYEQYF
NA	TRBV2	TRBJ1-5	NA	TGTGCCAGCAGTGACGTCACAGGGAATCAGCCCCAGCATTTT	CASSDVTGNQPQHF
NA	TRBV29-1	TRBJ2-1	NA	TGCAGCGTTTTCCGGGGGACATACAATGAGCAGTTCTTC	CSVFRGTYNEQFF
TRBD1	TRBV6-1	TRBJ1-2	NA	TGTGCCAGCAGTGAAGCGAAGACAGGGGCCTTCTATGGCTACACCTTC	CASSEAKTGAFYGYTF
NA	TRBV11-3	TRBJ2-1	NA	TGTGCCAGCAGCTTAGATCTACGTCTAGCGAGATACAATGAGCAGTTCTTC	CASSLDLRLARYNEQFF
TRBD2	TRBV6-6	TRBJ2-5	NA	TGTGCCAGCAGTTTCGGACTAGCGGGAGTTGAGACCCAGTACTTC	CASSFGLAGVETQYF
TRBD2	TRBV7-9	TRBJ2-5	once	TGTGCCAGCAGCCCTGGGGCGGGAGGGCCAAGGGAGACCCAGTACTTC	CASSPGAGGPRETQYF
NA	TRBV2	TRBJ2-2	few	TGTGCCAGCAGTGAGGTTAGCGAGATCACCGGGGAGCTGTTTTTT	CASSEVSEITGELFF
NA	TRBV28	TRBJ2-7	once	TGTGCCAGCAGTATTCGGACGGTTAGCTCCTACGAGCAGTACTTC	CASSIRTVSSYEQYF
TRBD2	TRBV4-2	TRBJ2-2	NA	TGTGCCAGCAGTCCCGGGACTAGCGTAAATACGAACACCGGGGAGCTGTTTTTT	CASSPGTSVNTNTGELFF
NA	TRBV5-1	TRBJ1-2	NA	TGCGCCAGCAGTGGGCAGGCCAACTATGGCTACACCTTC	CASSGQANYGYTF
TRBD2	TRBV11-3	TRBJ2-3	NA	TGTGCCAGCAGCACTCGCACTAGCGGGAGGGTTACAGATACGCAGTATTTT	CASSTRTSGRVTDTQYF
NA	TRBV5-1	TRBJ1-4	NA	TGCGCCAGCAGCTTGGAGACAGGCGCTAATGAAAAACTGTTTTTT	CASSLETGANEKLFF
NA	TRBV9	TRBJ2-1	large	TGTGCCAGCAGCGTCTCAGCGAGCTCCTACAATGAGCAGTTCTTC	CASSVSASSYNEQFF
NA	TRBV7-9	TRBJ2-1	NA	TGTGCCAGCAGCGTCGGGACACCTTGGGTCTTC	CASSVGTPWVF
TRBD1	TRBV9	TRBJ2-7	NA	TGTGCCAGCAGCGTAGGGGGACAGAGCTACGAGCAGTACTTC	CASSVGGQSYEQYF
TRBD1	TRBV10-2	TRBJ1-1	NA	TGCGCCAGCAGCAGACAGGGCGACACTGAAGCTTTCTTT	CASSRQGDTEAFF
TRBD2	TRBV5-1	TRBJ2-3	NA	TGCGCCAGCAGCCCAACCCCGACTAGCGGGAGCACCTACACAGATACGCAGTATTTT	CASSPTPTSGSTYTDTQYF
NA	TRBV7-9	TRBJ2-2	NA	TGTGCCAGCAGCCCCGGTGGGACCACCGGGGAGCTGTTTTTT	CASSPGGTTGELFF
NA	TRBV7-2	TRBJ2-2	NA	TGTGCCAGCAGCCGCCCGGTTAACACCGGGGAGCTGTTTTTT	CASSRPVNTGELFF
NA	TRBV2	TRBJ2-3	NA	TGTGCCAGCAGTGAAACTAGCCGGGCGCAGTATTTT	CASSETSRAQYF
NA	TRBV7-9	TRBJ1-6	once	TGTGCCAGCAGCTTAGATGCTGGGGGTACAGGAGGTAATTCACCCCTCCACTTT	CASSLDAGGTGGNSPLHF
TRBD1	TRBV11-3	TRBJ2-7	once	TGTGCCAGCAGCTGGGGACAGGGAGGCGAGCAGTACTTC	CASSWGQGGEQYF
NA	TRBV7-9	TRBJ2-7	NA	TGTGCCAGCAGCCGCAGCGCGGACGAGCAGTACTTC	CASSRSADEQYF
TRBD1	TRBV6-9	TRBJ1-2	NA	TGTGCCAGCAACCTAACGGGACAGGGTATTTTCGGCTACACCTTC	CASNLTGQGIFGYTF
NA	TRBV18	TRBJ2-7	NA	TGTGCCAGCTCACCACCGTCTGGACAGCTCTACGAGCAGTACTTC	CASSPPSGQLYEQYF
NA	TRBV29-1	TRBJ2-1	NA	TGCAGCGTGCGGGCACCCTACAATGAGCAGTTCTTC	CSVRAPYNEQFF
TRBD2	TRBV2	TRBJ2-3	NA	TGTGCCAGCAGTGAAGTAGCGGGGCCTAAGGCAGATACGCAGTATTTT	CASSEVAGPKADTQYF
TRBD2	TRBV7-9	TRBJ2-2	NA	TGTGCCAGCACGCCAAGCGGGACCACCGGGGAGCTGTTTTTT	CASTPSGTTGELFF
NA	TRBV5-1	TRBJ2-3	NA	TGCGCCAGCAGCCTTCGACCTGGCACAGATACGCAGTATTTT	CASSLRPGTDTQYF
NA	TRBV18	TRBJ2-2	NA	TGTGCCAGCTCACCAGTCCGGGAGATCACCGGGGAGCTGTTTTTT	CASSPVREITGELFF
NA	TRBV25-1	TRBJ1-3	once	TGTGCCAGCAGTGACCAAGTCTGGGGAATCTCTGGAAACACCATATATTTT	CASSDQVWGISGNTIYF
NA	TRBV28	TRBJ2-7	NA	TGTGCCAGCAGCGGCTGGGCAGCCTACGAGCAGTACTTC	CASSGWAAYEQYF
NA	TRBV11-3	TRBJ2-7	NA	TGTGCCAGCAGCTTAGAGGCCTACGAGCAGTACTTC	CASSLEAYEQYF
TRBD1	TRBV7-9	TRBJ2-3	NA	TGTGCCAGCAGCAGGGGACAGAGCACAGATACGCAGTATTTT	CASSRGQSTDTQYF
NA	TRBV30	TRBJ1-6	NA	TGTGCCTGGAGTGTCCAGGGGCAGGGTTCACCCCTCCACTTT	CAWSVQGQGSPLHF
TRBD2	TRBV4-2	TRBJ2-3	once	TGTGCCAGCAGCCAAGAAACGGGGGGGTCAGATACGCAGTATTTT	CASSQETGGSDTQYF
NA	TRBV7-9	TRBJ2-7	once	TGTGCCAGCAGCTCGAAGAGGTACGAGCAGTACTTC	CASSSKRYEQYF
TRBD1	TRBV5-1	TRBJ2-7	NA	TGCGCCAGCAGCACTACCGGGACAGGGTTTTACGAGCAGTACTTC	CASSTTGTGFYEQYF